This is a list of T cell receptor beta chains from one sample in a study of cytomegalovirus exposure and HLA in healthy donors. Some clones are missing from TCRdb's copy, which holds only in-frame ones; the method was immunoSEQ multiplex PCR. The table records about 94,000 clones, roughly three fifths of them present only once. Sequenced: PBMCs. Source of these receptors: a man aged 30-40 years in good health and CMV-seronegative. The CDR3 runs from the conserved cysteine through the conserved F or W. A D gene is named only where the DNA matches it firmly. Rows may omit the clone size; those that give it use once, few, many or a size class.

TRBD2 | 19 | NA | TRBJ2-1 | TRBV28 | TGTGCCAGCAGTTTATCCGGGACTAGCGGGAGGAAGGGGTACAATGAGCAGTTCTTC | CASSLSGTSGRKGYNEQFF
NA | 15 | NA | TRBJ1-3 | TRBV19 | TGTGCCAGTAGTACTGGTCAGGGGAAAGGAAACACCATATATTTT | CASSTGQGKGNTIYF
NA | 17 | NA | TRBJ1-4 | TRBV11-2 | TGTGCCAGCAGCCCCCACGGGATTTGGACAACTAATGAAAAACTGTTTTTT | CASSPHGIWTTNEKLFF
NA | 14 | few | TRBJ1-1 | TRBV6-6 | TGTGCCAGCAGGCCCCGGGAGGGGAACACTGAAGCTTTCTTT | CASRPREGNTEAFF
TRBD1 | 15 | NA | TRBJ1-1 | TRBV27 | TGTGCCAGCAGTTTTGAGGACAGGGAGGACACTGAAGCTTTCTTT | CASSFEDREDTEAFF
TRBD2 | 16 | NA | TRBJ2-5 | TRBV7-6 | TGTGCCAGCAGCTGGGGAGGGACTAGCGGGCAGGTGACCCAGTACTTC | CASSWGGTSGQVTQYF
NA | 15 | NA | TRBJ2-3 | TRBV7-8 | TGTGCCAGCAGCGTAGGACAAGGGGATGCTTCTCGGCAGTATTTT | CASSVGQGDASRQYF
TRBD2 | 16 | once | TRBJ2-7 | TRBV12-5 | TGTGCTAGTGGTTTGGTGGTAGCGGGGGTAACCTACGAGCAGTACTTC | CASGLVVAGVTYEQYF
TRBD1 | 15 | NA | TRBJ2-7 | TRBV5-5 | TGTGCCAGCAGCTTCGGGACAGGTAGCTCCTACGAGCAGTACTTC | CASSFGTGSSYEQYF
NA | 16 | NA | TRBJ2-5 | TRBV5-1 | TGCGCCAGCAGCTTGGCGAATCGAAGGGGATCGGAGACCCAGTACTTC | CASSLANRRGSETQYF
TRBD2 | 16 | few | TRBJ2-5 | TRBV7-2 | TGTGCCAGCAGCTTAGAATCCCGGGGGGGCTGGGAGACCCAGTACTTC | CASSLESRGGWETQYF
TRBD2 | 16 | NA | TRBJ2-7 | TRBV7-8 | TGTGCCAGCAGCTTAGGGGGACTAGCGGGAGTGCGGGAGCAGTACTTC | CASSLGGLAGVREQYF
NA | 13 | few | TRBJ2-5 | TRBV7-3 | TGTGCCAGCAGCTTATACCGAGGGGAGACCCAGTACTTC | CASSLYRGETQYF
TRBD2 | 16 | NA | TRBJ2-7 | TRBV27 | TGTGCCAGCAGTTTAGCGGGAGGCCCCACCAACTACGAGCAGTACTTC | CASSLAGGPTNYEQYF
NA | 15 | NA | TRBJ2-1 | TRBV6-1 | TGTGCCAGCAGGTTAGTAGCGGAGTCCTACAATGAGCAGTTCTTC | CASRLVAESYNEQFF
NA | 12 | NA | TRBJ2-7 | TRBV7-2 | TGTGCCAGCAGCTTGACAGGAGACGAGCAGTACTTC | CASSLTGDEQYF
TRBD1 | 14 | few | TRBJ1-2 | TRBV6-5 | TGTGCCAGCAGCCGAGACAGGGTTTCTTCTGGCTACACCTTC | CASSRDRVSSGYTF
TRBD1 | 16 | medium-sized | TRBJ1-1 | TRBV4-2 | TGTGCCAGCAGCCCCCGGGACAGGGGCACATACACTGAAGCTTTCTTT | CASSPRDRGTYTEAFF
TRBD1 | 16 | NA | TRBJ2-7 | TRBV27 | TGTGCCAGCAGTTTATCCTGGACAGGGGTTGGGTACGAGCAGTACTTC | CASSLSWTGVGYEQYF
NA | 12 | NA | TRBJ2-3 | TRBV7-2 | TGTGCCAGCAGCCATCCCACAGATACGCAGTATTTT | CASSHPTDTQYF
TRBD2 | 17 | NA | TRBJ2-3 | TRBV5-4 | TGTGCCAGCAGCCCACGGTGGGGCGGGAGGGCAACAGATACGCAGTATTTT | CASSPRWGGRATDTQYF
TRBD1 | 15 | NA | TRBJ1-5 | TRBV7-8 | TGTGCCAGCAGCCTGGGGACAGGGAGCAATCAGCCCCAGCATTTT | CASSLGTGSNQPQHF
NA | 13 | NA | TRBJ1-2 | TRBV11-2 | TGTGCCACGACCATTGGGAGAGACTATGGCTACACCTTC | CATTIGRDYGYTF
TRBD2 | 12 | once | TRBJ2-7 | TRBV7-8 | TGTGCCAGCAGCTTACGGGAGGCAGGATTCTACTTC | CASSLREAGFYF
NA | 17 | NA | TRBJ2-4 | TRBV10-3 | TGTGCCATCAGTGAGTCATTCCCCTCGGGGGCCAAAAACATTCAGTACTTC | CAISESFPSGAKNIQYF
NA | 16 | once | TRBJ1-4 | TRBV6-1 | TGTGCCAGCAGTGAATCGCCGGCAGGGGCGGATGAAAAACTGTTTTTT | CASSESPAGADEKLFF
TRBD2 | 15 | medium-sized | TRBJ2-5 | TRBV6-1 | TGTGCCAGCAGAAAACTAGCGGGGGGTCTTGAGACCCAGTACTTC | CASRKLAGGLETQYF
TRBD2 | 13 | NA | TRBJ2-5 | TRBV6-1 | TGTGCCAGCAGTCGCGGGGGGTGGGAGACCCAGTACTTC | CASSRGGWETQYF
NA | 16 | NA | TRBJ2-1 | TRBV7-7 | TGTGCTAGCAGCTCCTTGAGCGGAAGCTCCTACAATGAGCAGTTCTTC | CASSSLSGSSYNEQFF
TRBD2 | 15 | few | TRBJ2-1 | TRBV2 | TGTGCCAGCAGAGCACTAGCGGGGGGCCTCAATGAGCAGTTCTTC | CASRALAGGLNEQFF
TRBD1 | 17 | once | TRBJ2-1 | TRBV7-9 | TGTGCCAGCAGCTCGACTACAGGGGACCCCGATTACAATGAGCAGTTCTTC | CASSSTTGDPDYNEQFF
NA | 14 | NA | TRBJ1-5 | TRBV7-6 | TGTGCCAGCAGCCATGGCAGGAGGGAAGGGCCCCAGCATTTT | CASSHGRREGPQHF
NA | 12 | NA | TRBJ1-2 | TRBV15 | TGTGCCACCAGCTCCGGCGGCGTTGGCTACACCTTC | CATSSGGVGYTF
TRBD1 | 15 | NA | TRBJ1-5 | TRBV27 | TGTGCCAGCAGACCTACAGGGGGTAAAGGACAGCCCCAGCATTTT | CASRPTGGKGQPQHF
TRBD2 | 16 | NA | TRBJ2-3 | TRBV5-8 | TGTGCCAGCAGCTGGAGACTAGCGGGGGGGCTAGATACGCAGTATTTT | CASSWRLAGGLDTQYF
NA | 14 | few | TRBJ1-6 | TRBV19 | TGTGCCAGTAGTATAGGCAGGGTAGATTCACCCCTCCACTTT | CASSIGRVDSPLHF
NA | 15 | few | TRBJ1-1 | TRBV28 | TGTGCCAGCAGTTTACTGGTAGGGGCGAACACTGAAGCTTTCTTT | CASSLLVGANTEAFF
NA | 19 | NA | TRBJ2-6 | TRBV5-4 | TGTGCCAGCAGCTTGGACTTCGGACAGCTGCACTCTGGGGCCAACGTCCTGACTTTC | CASSLDFGQLHSGANVLTF
NA | 14 | few | TRBJ2-1 | TRBV28 | TGTGCCAGCAGTTTAGCAGGGGCTAGCAATGAGCAGTTCTTC | CASSLAGASNEQFF
TRBD2 | 15 | NA | TRBJ2-7 | TRBV4-2 | TGTGCCAGCAGCCAAGAGAGCGGGAGCTCCTACGAGCAGTACTTC | CASSQESGSSYEQYF